The 23 T cell receptor beta chains below all came from one sample that was sequenced in a study of molecular identifiers for immune sequencing clone quantification. One entry per CDR3 protein results from TCRdb running MiXCR on the PCR reads. The repertoire consists of nearly 650,000 distinct CDR3 sequences, with around 25% occurring once and the leading ten covering about 0.81%. Sequenced material: naive CD8+ T cells from blood, with Jurkat cell RNA spiked in. Subset specified: FACS-sorted CD8+CD4-CCR7+CD45RA+ naive T cells. These receptors were obtained from a human donor in good health. Some libraries in this study had Jurkat cell RNA spiked in.

This sequence joins TRBV14 and TRBJ2-7, with 9 nucleotides matching TRBD1. Germline V gene data show CDR1 as SGHDN and CDR2 as FVKESK. This CDR3 has 13 residues. The trim removed 4 bases at V and 6 bases at J, leaving 4 bases unmatched. Here the CDR3 DNA reads TGTGCCAGCAGCCCGGGACAGGGTCTCGAGCAGTACTTC. It codes for CASSPGQGLEQYF.

This clonotype was counted a few times. The junction differs from germline at one of its ends, possibly a read error. J is TRBJ2-1 and V is TRBV6-2 or TRBV6-3, with 7 bases fitting TRBD2. The CDR3 covers 16 residues. The germline V gene has CDR1 MNHEY and CDR2 SVGEGT. CDR3 DNA: TGTGCCAGCAGTCACTCCTCTAGCGGTTCCTACAATGAGCAGTTCTTC. The encoded protein is CASSHSSSGSYNEQFF.

This clonotype occurred many times. The chain is built from TRBV15 and TRBJ2-3; 7 bases fit TRBD2. The CDR3 is made up of 17 amino acids. Germline values: CDR1 LNHNV, CDR2 YYDKDF (reference sequence). Germline trimming cut 1 base from V and 0 bases from J; bases unmatched to any gene: 7. The DNA for the CDR3 is TGTGCCACCAGCAGAGCGGGAGGCAGAATCAGCACAGATACGCAGTATTTT. This translates into CATSRAGGRISTDTQYF.

In its sample, this clonotype was seen many times. The rearrangement joins TRBV7-6 to TRBJ2-1; perhaps TRBD2 as D (5 bases). CDR3 length equals 14 residues. Trimming took 5 bases from V and 7 from J, leaving 15 bases between them. Germline V lookup: CDR1 SGHVS, CDR2 FNYEAQ. CDR3 bases: TGTGCCAGCAGCCCCAGTTCTCGGAGGAATGAGCAGTTCTTC. Translation: CASSPSSRRNEQFF.

This clonotype has just a few counts. This sequence joins TRBV6-5 and TRBJ1-6; 7 nucleotides align to TRBD1. After removal of 2 bases from V and 9 bases from J, the junction contained 7 bases not matched to a gene. The CDR3 runs 15 residues. The germline CDR1 and CDR2 sequences are MNHEY and SVGAGI. CDR3 region: CASSYTAQGISPLHF. CDR3 nucleotide sequence: TGTGCCAGCAGTTACACGGCACAGGGGATTTCACCCCTCCACTTT.

V is TRBV12-3 or TRBV12-4 and J is TRBJ2-1; weak D call: TRBD2 (5 bases). V dropped 6 bases and J dropped 9 bases, with 12 bases sitting between them. The length of the CDR3 is 12 residues. CDR3 protein: CASSPDGIEQFF. The DNA of the CDR3 is TGTGCCAGCAGCCCGGACGGGATTGAGCAGTTCTTC.

At least ten counts were recorded for this clonotype. This chain uses TRBV4-3 with TRBJ2-1; 8 bases align to TRBD1. The CDR3 has 13 amino acids. Unmatched junction bases numbered 3, after V lost 5 bases and J lost 6 bases. CDR1 is LGHNA and CDR2 is YSLEER in the germline V gene. CDR3 bases: TGCGCCAGCAGCGCGGGACAGGTCAATGAGCAGTTCTTC. It is translated as CASSAGQVNEQFF.

This clonotype has just a few counts. This chain uses TRBV5-6 with TRBJ2-7, with 8 bases lining up with TRBD1. Per the germline V gene, CDR1 is SGHDT and CDR2 is YYEEEE. The ends lost 3 bases at V and 1 base at J; junction bases unmatched: 6. CDR3 size: 15 residues. CDR3 residues: CASSSRDRPSYEQYF. The CDR3 coding sequence is TGTGCCAGCAGCTCCCGGGACAGGCCATCCTACGAGCAGTACTTC.

The sample holds many counts of this clonotype. The chain employs TRBV4-1 and TRBJ1-1; D may be TRBD1 (6 bases). Germline-derived CDR1 and CDR2 are MGHRA and YSYEKL. V was pared by 3 bases and J by 4 bases, with 15 bases between. The CDR3 totals 15 residues. The chain's CDR3 is CASSQGAGMVTEAFF. DNA for the CDR3: TGCGCCAGCAGCCAGGGGGCGGGGATGGTCACTGAAGCTTTCTTT.

Notes on this clonotype: Possible read error: a much larger clone is one base away. Because the CDR3 is missing its conserved closing phenylalanine or tryptophan, this is likely a read error. The chain recombines TRBV29-1 with TRBJ1-1, with D hard to call. The CDR3 extends over 13 amino acids. Germline V gene sequence: CDR1 SQVTM, CDR2 ANQGSEA. V lost 5 bases and J lost 2, with 12 bases in between. CDR3 nucleotides: TGCAGCGTTTCCGATTGGGAAAACACTGAAGCTTTCGTT. This translates into CSVSDWENTEAFV.

There are a few counts of this clonotype. The genes are TRBV7-9 and TRBJ2-5; D remains unclear. Looked up from germline, CDR1 is SEHNR and CDR2 is FQNEAQ (reference sequence). The CDR3 covers 14 residues. V was pared by 1 base and J by 2 bases, with 8 bases between. The CDR3 protein is CASSLVSLQETQYF. In DNA, the CDR3 is TGTGCCAGCAGCTTAGTTTCCCTGCAAGAGACCCAGTACTTC. The variable domain in full, completed from reference TRBV7-9 and TRBJ2-5, reads DTGVSQNPRHKITKRGQNVTFRCDPISEHNRLYWYRQTLGQGPEFLTYFQNEAQLEKSRLLSDRFSAERPKGSFSTLEIQRTEQGDSAMYLCASSLVSLQETQYFGPGTRLLVL.

This clonotype was recorded at least ten times. This chain connects TRBV5-6 to TRBJ2-3; D call uncertain. Trimming took off 1 base at V and 3 bases at J, with 3 bases between the two ends. CDR1 is SGHDT and CDR2 is YYEEEE in the germline V gene. This CDR3 has 12 amino acids. The CDR3 DNA reads as TGTGCCAGCAGCTTGTGGACAGATACGCAGTATTTT. Amino acids: CASSLWTDTQYF.

This clonotype was seen only a few times. The chain combines TRBV7-9 with TRBJ2-5, with TRBD2 as a possible D gene (7 bases). The germline V gene has CDR1 SEHNR and CDR2 FQNEAQ (reference sequence). The CDR3 spans 12 residues. V dropped 2 bases and J dropped 10 bases, with 11 bases sitting between them. CDR3 nucleotide sequence: TGTGCCAGCAGCTTAAGAGGGGGGGTCCAGTACTTC. Its protein product is CASSLRGGVQYF.

A few counts support this clonotype. The chain employs TRBV6-5 and TRBJ2-3; TRBD2 might be the D (6 bases). This CDR3 is 20 amino acids long. Germline V gene data show CDR1 as MNHEY and CDR2 as SVGAGI. V lost 0 bases and J lost 1, with 23 bases in between. CDR3 loop: CASSYSLLTNSGEGTDTQYF. In DNA, the CDR3 is TGTGCCAGCAGTTACTCGCTCCTCACAAATAGCGGAGAAGGCACAGATACGCAGTATTTT.

A word on this clonotype: The conserved closing phenylalanine or tryptophan is absent in this CDR3, likely reflecting a read error. The V call is TRBV9, the J call TRBJ1-6, with 11 bases fitting TRBD1. Germline V gives CDR1 SGDLS, CDR2 YYNGEE. The ends lost 3 bases at V and 9 bases at J; junction bases unmatched: 2. The CDR3 spans 14 residues. CDR3 region: CASSAGQGVSPLHL. The CDR3 bases are TGTGCCAGCAGCGCGGGACAGGGGGTTTCACCCCTCCACCTT.

This clonotype was seen repeatedly, ten times or more. The chain couples TRBV6-6 to TRBJ1-5; no clear D. Germline V gene lookup returns CDR1 MNHNY and CDR2 SVGAGI (reference sequence). The V end lost 0 bases, the J end lost 1 base, and 7 bases lay between the germline ends. The CDR3 runs to 15 residues. The CDR3 DNA reads as TGTGCCAGCAGTTACTCGCGAGAAAGCAATCAGCCCCAGCATTTT. Protein: CASSYSRESNQPQHF.

This chain uses TRBV6-4 with TRBJ2-7; the D gene is possibly TRBD2 (5 bases). The germline CDR1 and CDR2 sequences are MRHNA and SNTAGT. V was pared by 0 bases and J by 0 bases, with 9 bases between. The CDR3 spans 15 residues. The CDR3 loop reads CASSDSAGISYEQYF. Here the CDR3 DNA reads TGTGCCAGCAGTGACTCGGCCGGGATCTCCTACGAGCAGTACTTC.

This clonotype has a handful of counts. In DNA form, the CDR3 reads TGTGCCAGCAGTTATCAGGGGTCGAACACTGAAGCTTTCTTT. Protein sequence: CASSYQGSNTEAFF. This chain uses TRBV6-2 or TRBV6-3 with TRBJ1-1, with a weak D call TRBD1 (6 bases). Per germline, CDR1 MNHEY and CDR2 SVGEGT. The CDR3 has 14 amino acids. The V gene lost 3 bases and the J gene lost 1 base, with 9 bases spanning the gap.

This clonotype appeared a few times. The chain is built from TRBV30 and TRBJ2-2; 9 bases agree with TRBD2. Germline CDR1 GTSNPN, CDR2 SVGIG (reference sequence). Trimming at V came to 4 bases and at J to 10 bases, leaving 13 bases not matched to a gene. The CDR3 runs to 15 residues. This CDR3 reads CAWNGPGTSLEELFF. The CDR3 coding sequence is TGTGCCTGGAACGGCCCCGGGACTAGCTTAGAGGAGCTGTTTTTT.

J is TRBJ2-1 and V is TRBV4-1; D gene uncertain. CDR1 is MGHRA, CDR2 YSYEKL, per germline. The CDR3 has 15 residues. V lost 3 bases, J lost 3 bases, and 12 bases lay in between. The CDR3 loop reads CASSQETPRYNEQFF. As DNA, the CDR3 is TGCGCCAGCAGCCAGGAGACTCCTCGCTACAATGAGCAGTTCTTC.

The chain is built from TRBV19 and TRBJ2-3; the D gene is possibly TRBD2 (6 bases). Trimming cost V 2 bases and J 2 bases, with 11 bases left between them. The CDR3 runs to 15 residues. CDR1 is LNHDA, CDR2 SQIVND, per germline (reference sequence). The CDR3 DNA sequence: TGTGCCAGTAGTATATTTGCGGGGACCACAGATACGCAGTATTTT. It yields the protein CASSIFAGTTDTQYF.

About this clonotype: This CDR3 is missing its conserved last phenylalanine or tryptophan, likely due to a read error. V usage is TRBV7-9 and J usage is TRBJ2-1, with D possibly TRBD1 on 5 matching bases. CDR3 length: 13 amino acids. With 0 bases removed from V and 10 bases from J, the gap between germline ends came to 10 bases. CDR1 and CDR2 (germline): SEHNR, FQNEAQ (reference sequence). The CDR3 sequence: CASSLALGPEQFV. For the CDR3, the DNA is TGTGCCAGCAGCTTAGCGCTGGGGCCGGAGCAGTTCGTC.

The chain carries TRBV27 and TRBJ2-7; 11 bases fit TRBD2. The CDR3 consists of 17 residues. V shed 2 bases and J 0 bases; nucleotides not matched to a gene: 6. The germline V gene has CDR1 MNHEY and CDR2 SMNVEV (reference sequence). The DNA for the CDR3 is TGTGCCAGCAGTTTAGCTAGCGGGGGGTCCTTCTCCTACGAGCAGTACTTC. The encoded protein is CASSLASGGSFSYEQYF.